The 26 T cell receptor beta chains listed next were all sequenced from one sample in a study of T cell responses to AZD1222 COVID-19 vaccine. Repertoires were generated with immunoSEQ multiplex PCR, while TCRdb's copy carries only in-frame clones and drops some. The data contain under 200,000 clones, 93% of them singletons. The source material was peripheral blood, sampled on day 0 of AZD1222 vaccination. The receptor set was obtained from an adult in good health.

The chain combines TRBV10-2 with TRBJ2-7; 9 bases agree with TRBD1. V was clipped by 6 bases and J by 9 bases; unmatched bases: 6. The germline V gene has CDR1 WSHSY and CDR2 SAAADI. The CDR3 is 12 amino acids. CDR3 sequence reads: CASRIPGQGQYF. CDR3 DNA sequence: TGCGCCAGCAGGATCCCGGGACAGGGGCAGTACTTC.

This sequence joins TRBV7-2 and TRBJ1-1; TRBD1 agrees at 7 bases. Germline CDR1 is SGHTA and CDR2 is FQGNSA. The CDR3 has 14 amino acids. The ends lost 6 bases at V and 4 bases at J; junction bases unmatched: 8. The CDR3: CASRWDSLATEAFF. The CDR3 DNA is TGTGCCAGCAGATGGGACAGCCTTGCCACTGAAGCTTTCTTT.

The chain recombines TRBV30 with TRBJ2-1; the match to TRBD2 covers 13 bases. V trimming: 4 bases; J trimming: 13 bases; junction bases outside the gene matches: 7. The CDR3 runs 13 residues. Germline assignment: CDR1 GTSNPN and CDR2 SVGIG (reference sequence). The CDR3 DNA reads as TGTGCCTGGACCGGGGGACTAGCGGGACATCAGTTCTTC. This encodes CAWTGGLAGHQFF. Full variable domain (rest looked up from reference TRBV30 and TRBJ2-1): SQTIHQWPATLVQPVGSPLSLECTVEGTSNPNLYWYRQAAGRGLQLLFYSVGIGQISSEVPQNLSASRPQDRQFILSSKKLLLSDSGFYLCAWTGGLAGHQFFGPGTRLTVL.

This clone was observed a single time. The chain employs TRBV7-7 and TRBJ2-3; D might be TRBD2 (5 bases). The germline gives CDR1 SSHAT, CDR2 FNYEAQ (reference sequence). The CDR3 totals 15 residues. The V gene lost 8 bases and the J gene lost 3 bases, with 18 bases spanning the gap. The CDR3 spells CASGRWATITDTQYF. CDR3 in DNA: TGTGCCAGCGGGAGATGGGCGACGATAACAGATACGCAGTATTTT.

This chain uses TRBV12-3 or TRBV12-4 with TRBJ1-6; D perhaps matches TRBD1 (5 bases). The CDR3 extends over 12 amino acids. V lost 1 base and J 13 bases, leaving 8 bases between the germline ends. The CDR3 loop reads CASSLGGGPLHF. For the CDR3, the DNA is TGTGCCAGCAGTTTAGGGGGGGGTCCCCTCCACTTT.

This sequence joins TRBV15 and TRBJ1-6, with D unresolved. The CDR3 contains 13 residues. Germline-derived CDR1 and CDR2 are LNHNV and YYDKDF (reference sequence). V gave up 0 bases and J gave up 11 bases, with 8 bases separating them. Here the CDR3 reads CATSRDWSAPLHF. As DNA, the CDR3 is TGTGCCACCAGCAGAGATTGGTCAGCACCCCTCCACTTT.

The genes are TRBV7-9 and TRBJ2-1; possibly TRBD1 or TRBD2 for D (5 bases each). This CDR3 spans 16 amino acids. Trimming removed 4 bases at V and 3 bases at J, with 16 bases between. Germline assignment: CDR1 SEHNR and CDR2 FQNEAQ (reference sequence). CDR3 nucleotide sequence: TGTGCCAGCAGCTCCACGGGTATGGGGGTCTACAATGAGCAGTTCTTC. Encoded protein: CASSSTGMGVYNEQFF.

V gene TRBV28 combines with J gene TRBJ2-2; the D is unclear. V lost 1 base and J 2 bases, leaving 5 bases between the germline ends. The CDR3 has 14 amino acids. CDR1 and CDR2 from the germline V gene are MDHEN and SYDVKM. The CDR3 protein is CASSLYRNTGELFF. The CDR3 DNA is TGTGCCAGCAGTTTATACAGAAACACCGGGGAGCTGTTTTTT.

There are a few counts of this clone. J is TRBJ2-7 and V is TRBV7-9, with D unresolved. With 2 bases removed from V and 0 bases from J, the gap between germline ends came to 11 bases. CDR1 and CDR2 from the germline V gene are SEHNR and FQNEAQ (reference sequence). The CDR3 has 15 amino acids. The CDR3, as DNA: TGTGCCAGCAGCTTAAAGACTCAGAGCTCCTACGAGCAGTACTTC. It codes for CASSLKTQSSYEQYF.

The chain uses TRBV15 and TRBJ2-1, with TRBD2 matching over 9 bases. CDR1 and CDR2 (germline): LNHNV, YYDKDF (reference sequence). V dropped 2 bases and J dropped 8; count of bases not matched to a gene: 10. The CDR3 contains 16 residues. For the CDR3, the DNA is TGTGCCACCAGCAGAAGAAGGACTAGCGCGTTCGATGAGCAGTTCTTC. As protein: CATSRRRTSAFDEQFF.

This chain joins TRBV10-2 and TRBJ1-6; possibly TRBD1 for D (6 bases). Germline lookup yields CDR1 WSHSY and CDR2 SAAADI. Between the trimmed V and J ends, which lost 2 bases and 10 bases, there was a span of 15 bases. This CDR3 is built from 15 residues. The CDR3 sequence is CASSEGIRGGSPLHF. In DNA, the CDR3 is TGCGCCAGCAGTGAGGGGATCCGGGGGGGCTCACCCCTCCACTTT.

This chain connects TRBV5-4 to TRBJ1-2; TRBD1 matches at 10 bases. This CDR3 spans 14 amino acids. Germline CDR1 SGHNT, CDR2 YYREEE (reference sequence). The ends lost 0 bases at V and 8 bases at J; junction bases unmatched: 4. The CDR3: CASSLGQGAGGYTF. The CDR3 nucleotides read TGTGCCAGCAGCTTGGGACAGGGGGCGGGCGGCTACACCTTC.

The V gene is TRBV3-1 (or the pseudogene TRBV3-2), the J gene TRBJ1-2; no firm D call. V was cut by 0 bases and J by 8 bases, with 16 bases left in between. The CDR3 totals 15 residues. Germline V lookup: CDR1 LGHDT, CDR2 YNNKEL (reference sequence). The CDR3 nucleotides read TGTGCCAGCAGCCAAGATGACGGAATTGAGGACGGCTACACCTTC. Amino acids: CASSQDDGIEDGYTF.

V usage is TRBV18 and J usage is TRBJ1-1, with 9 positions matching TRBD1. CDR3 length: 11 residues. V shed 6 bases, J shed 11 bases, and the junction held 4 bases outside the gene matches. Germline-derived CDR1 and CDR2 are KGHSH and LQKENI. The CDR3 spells CASSKDRGAFF. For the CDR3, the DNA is TGTGCCAGCTCGAAAGACAGGGGGGCTTTCTTT.

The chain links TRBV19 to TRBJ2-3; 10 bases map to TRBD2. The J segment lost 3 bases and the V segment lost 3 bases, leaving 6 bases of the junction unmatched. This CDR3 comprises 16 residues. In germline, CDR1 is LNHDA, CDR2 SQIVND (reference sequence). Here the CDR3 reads CASSIFSSGGTDTQYF. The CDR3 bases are TGTGCCAGTAGTATTTTTTCTAGCGGGGGTACAGATACGCAGTATTTT.

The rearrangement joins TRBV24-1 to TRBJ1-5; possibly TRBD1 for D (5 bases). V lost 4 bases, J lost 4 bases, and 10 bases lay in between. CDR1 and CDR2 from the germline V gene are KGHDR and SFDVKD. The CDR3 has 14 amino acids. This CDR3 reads CATSEGGSNQPQHF. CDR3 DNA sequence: TGTGCCACCAGTGAGGGGGGGAGTAATCAGCCCCAGCATTTT.

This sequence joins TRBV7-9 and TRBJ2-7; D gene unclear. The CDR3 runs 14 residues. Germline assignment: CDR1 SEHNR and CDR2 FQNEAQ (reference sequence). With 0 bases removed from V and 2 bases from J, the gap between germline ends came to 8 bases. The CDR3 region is CASSLAHSAYEQYF. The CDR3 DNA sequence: TGTGCCAGCAGCTTAGCACACTCTGCCTACGAGCAGTACTTC.

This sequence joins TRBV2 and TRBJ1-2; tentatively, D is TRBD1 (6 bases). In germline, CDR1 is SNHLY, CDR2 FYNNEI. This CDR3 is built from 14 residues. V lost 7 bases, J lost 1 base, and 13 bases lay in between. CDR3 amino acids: CASIPGHRNYGYTF. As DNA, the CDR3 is TGTGCCAGCATCCCGGGACACCGTAACTATGGCTACACCTTC.

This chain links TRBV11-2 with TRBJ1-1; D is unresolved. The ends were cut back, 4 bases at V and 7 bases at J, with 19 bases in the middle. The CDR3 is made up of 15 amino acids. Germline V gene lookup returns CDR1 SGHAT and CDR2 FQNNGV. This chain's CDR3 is CASSSLKRTKGEAFF. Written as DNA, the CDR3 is TGTGCCAGCAGCTCCCTTAAAAGGACGAAAGGTGAAGCTTTCTTT.

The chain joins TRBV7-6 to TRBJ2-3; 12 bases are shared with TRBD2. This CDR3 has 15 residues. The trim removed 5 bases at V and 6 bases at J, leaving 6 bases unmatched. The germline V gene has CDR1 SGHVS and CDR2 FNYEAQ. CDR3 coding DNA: TGTGCCAGCAGCCGCATACTAGCGGGAGGTGATACGCAGTATTTT. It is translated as CASSRILAGGDTQYF.

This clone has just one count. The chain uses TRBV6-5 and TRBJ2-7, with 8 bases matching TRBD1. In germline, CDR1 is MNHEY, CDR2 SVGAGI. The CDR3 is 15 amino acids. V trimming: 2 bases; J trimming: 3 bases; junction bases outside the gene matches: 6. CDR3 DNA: TGTGCCAGCAGTTACATCGGGACAGGACGCTACGAGCAGTACTTC. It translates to CASSYIGTGRYEQYF.

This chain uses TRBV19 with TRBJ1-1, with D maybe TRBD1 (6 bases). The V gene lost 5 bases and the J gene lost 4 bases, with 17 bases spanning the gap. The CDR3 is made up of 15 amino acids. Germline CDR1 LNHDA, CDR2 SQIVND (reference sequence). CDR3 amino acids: CASSAVLQGTTEAFF. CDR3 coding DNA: TGTGCCAGTAGTGCGGTCCTACAGGGAACCACTGAAGCTTTCTTT.

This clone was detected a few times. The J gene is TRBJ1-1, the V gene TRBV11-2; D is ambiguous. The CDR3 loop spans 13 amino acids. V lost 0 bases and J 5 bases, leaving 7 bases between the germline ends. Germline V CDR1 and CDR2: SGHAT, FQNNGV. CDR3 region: CASSLDTRTEAFF. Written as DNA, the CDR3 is TGTGCCAGCAGCTTAGATACGAGGACTGAAGCTTTCTTT.

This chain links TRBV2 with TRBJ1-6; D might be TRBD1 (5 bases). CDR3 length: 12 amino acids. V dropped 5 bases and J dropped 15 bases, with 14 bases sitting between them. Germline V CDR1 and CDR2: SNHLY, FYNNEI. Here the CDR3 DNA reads TGTGCCAGCAGTCGGGCGGTCAGGGACCTCCACTTT. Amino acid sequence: CASSRAVRDLHF.

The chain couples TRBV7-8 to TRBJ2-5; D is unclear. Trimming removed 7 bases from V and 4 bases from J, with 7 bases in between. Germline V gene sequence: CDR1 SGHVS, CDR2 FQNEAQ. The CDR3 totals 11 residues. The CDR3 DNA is TGTGCCAGCACCCCCGGAGAGACCCAGTACTTC. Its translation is CASTPGETQYF.

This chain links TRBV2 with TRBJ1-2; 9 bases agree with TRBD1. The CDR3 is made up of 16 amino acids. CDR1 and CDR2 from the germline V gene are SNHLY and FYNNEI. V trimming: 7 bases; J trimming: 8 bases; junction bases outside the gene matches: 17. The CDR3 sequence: CASTRGGTGGQGGYTF. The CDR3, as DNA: TGTGCCAGCACCAGGGGTGGAACAGGGGGCCAAGGGGGCTACACCTTC.